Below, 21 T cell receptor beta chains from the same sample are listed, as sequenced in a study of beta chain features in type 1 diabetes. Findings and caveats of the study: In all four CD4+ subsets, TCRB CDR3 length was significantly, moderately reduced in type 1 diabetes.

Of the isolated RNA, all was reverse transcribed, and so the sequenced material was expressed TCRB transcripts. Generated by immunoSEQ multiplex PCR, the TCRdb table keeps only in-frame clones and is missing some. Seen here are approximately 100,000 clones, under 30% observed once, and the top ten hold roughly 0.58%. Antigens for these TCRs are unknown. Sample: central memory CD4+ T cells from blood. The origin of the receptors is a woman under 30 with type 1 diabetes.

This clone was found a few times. The CDR3 protein is CASSPGLAGGFYNEQFF. For the CDR3, the DNA is TGCGCCAGCAGCCCCGGACTAGCGGGAGGGTTCTACAATGAGCAGTTCTTC. This chain uses TRBV5-1 with TRBJ2-1; 15 bases fit TRBD2. Germline CDR1 SGHRS, CDR2 YFSETQ. This CDR3 contains 17 residues. The ends lost 4 bases at V and 3 bases at J; junction bases unmatched: 5.

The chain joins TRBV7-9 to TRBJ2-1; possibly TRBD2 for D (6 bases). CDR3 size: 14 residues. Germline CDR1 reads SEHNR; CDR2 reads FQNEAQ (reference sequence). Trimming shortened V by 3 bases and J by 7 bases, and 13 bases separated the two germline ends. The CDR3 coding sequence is TGTGCCAGCAGCTTTATGGCGGGACGGAATGAGCAGTTCTTC. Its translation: CASSFMAGRNEQFF.

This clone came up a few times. DNA of the CDR3: TGTGCCAGCAGTGCCTCCAAGGGCGGGAGGGGTACTGAGCAGTTCTTC. Translated, it gives CASSASKGGRGTEQFF. This sequence joins TRBV2 and TRBJ2-1; 9 nucleotides match TRBD2. Germline-derived CDR1 and CDR2 are SNHLY and FYNNEI. This CDR3 comprises 16 residues. J gave up 9 bases and V 4 bases, and 13 bases lay outside the gene matches.

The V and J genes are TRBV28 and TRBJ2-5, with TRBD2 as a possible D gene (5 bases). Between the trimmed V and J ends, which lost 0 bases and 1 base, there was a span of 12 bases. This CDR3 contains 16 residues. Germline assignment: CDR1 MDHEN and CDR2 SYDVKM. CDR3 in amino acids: CASSLWRATGQETQYF. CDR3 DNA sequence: TGTGCCAGCAGTTTATGGAGGGCGACTGGCCAAGAGACCCAGTACTTC.

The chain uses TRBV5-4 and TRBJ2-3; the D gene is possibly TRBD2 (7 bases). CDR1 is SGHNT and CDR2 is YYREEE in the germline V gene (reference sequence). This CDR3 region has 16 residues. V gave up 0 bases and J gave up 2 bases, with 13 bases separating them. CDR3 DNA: TGTGCCAGCAGCTTGGGTCGGGGGGCGCCCACAGATACGCAGTATTTT. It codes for CASSLGRGAPTDTQYF.

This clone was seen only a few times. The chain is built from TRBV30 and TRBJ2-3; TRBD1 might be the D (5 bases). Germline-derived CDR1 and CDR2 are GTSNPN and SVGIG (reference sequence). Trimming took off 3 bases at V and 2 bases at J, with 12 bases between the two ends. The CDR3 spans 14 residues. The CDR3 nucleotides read TGTGCCTGGAGCGCTGACAGAGACACAGATACGCAGTATTTT. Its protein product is CAWSADRDTDTQYF.

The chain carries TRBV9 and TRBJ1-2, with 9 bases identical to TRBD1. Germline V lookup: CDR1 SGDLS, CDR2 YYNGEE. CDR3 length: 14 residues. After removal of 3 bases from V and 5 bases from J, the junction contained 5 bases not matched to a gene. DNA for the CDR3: TGTGCCAGCAGCGGGACAGGGGTCGGGTATGGCTACACCTTC. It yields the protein CASSGTGVGYGYTF. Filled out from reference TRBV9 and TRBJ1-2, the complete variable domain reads DSGVTQTPKHLITATGQRVTLRCSPRSGDLSVYWYQQSLDQGLQFLIQYYNGEERAKGNILERFSAQQFPDLHSELNLSSLELGDSALYFCASSGTGVGYGYTFGSGTRLTVV.

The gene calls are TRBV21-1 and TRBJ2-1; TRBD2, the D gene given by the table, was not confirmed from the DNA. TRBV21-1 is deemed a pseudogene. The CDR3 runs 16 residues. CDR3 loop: CASSTRDWRSYNEQFF. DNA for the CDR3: TGTGCCAGCAGCACACGGGACTGGCGCTCCTACAATGAGCAGTTCTTC.

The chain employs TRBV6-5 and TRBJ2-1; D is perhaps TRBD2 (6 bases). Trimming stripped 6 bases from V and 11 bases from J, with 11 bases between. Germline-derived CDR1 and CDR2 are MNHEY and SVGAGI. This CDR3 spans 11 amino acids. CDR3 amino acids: CASSPGLKQFF. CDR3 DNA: TGTGCCAGCAGCCCGGGACTCAAGCAGTTCTTC.

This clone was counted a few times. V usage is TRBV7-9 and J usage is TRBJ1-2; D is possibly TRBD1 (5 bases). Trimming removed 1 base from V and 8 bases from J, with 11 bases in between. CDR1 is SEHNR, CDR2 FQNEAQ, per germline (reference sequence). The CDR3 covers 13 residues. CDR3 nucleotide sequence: TGTGCCAGCAGCTTAGACGCAGGGCAGGGCTACACCTTC. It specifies CASSLDAGQGYTF.

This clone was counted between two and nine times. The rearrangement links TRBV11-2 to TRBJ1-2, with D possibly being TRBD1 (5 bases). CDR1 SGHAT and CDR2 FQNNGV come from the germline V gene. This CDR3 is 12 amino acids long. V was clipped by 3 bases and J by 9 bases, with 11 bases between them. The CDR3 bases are TGTGCCAGCAGCTTCCAGGGCCCTAGCTACACCTTC. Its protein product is CASSFQGPSYTF.

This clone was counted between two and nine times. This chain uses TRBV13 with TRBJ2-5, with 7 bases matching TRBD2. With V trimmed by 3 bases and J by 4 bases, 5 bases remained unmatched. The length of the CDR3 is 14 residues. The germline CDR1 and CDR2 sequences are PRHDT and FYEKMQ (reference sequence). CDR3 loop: CASSFGGSGETQYF. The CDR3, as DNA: TGTGCCAGCAGCTTCGGCGGGAGTGGAGAGACCCAGTACTTC.

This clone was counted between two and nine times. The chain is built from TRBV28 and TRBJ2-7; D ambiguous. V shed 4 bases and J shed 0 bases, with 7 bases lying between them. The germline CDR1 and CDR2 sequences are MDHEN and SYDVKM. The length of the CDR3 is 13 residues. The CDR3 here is CASSSYSSYEQYV. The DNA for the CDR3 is TGTGCCAGCAGTTCATATAGCTCCTACGAGCAGTACGTC.

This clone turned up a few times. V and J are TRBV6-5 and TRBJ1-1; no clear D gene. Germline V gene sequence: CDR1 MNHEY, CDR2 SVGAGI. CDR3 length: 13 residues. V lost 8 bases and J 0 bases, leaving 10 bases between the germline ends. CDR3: CASRNGMNTEAFF. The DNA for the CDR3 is TGTGCCAGCCGGAACGGGATGAACACTGAAGCTTTCTTT.

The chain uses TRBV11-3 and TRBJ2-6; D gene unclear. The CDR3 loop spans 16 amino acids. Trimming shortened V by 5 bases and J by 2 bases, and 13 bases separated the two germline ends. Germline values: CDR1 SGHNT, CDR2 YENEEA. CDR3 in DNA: TGTGCCAGCAGCCGTAGTACGACTGCTGGGGCCAACGTCCTGACTTTC. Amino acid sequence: CASSRSTTAGANVLTF.

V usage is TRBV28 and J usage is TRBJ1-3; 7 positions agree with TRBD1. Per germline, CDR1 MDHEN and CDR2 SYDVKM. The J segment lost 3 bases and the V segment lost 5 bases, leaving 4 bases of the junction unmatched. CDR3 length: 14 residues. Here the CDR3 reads CASSRQGRGNTIYF. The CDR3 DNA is TGTGCCAGCAGTCGACAGGGTCGTGGAAACACCATATATTTT.

CDR3 DNA: TGTGCCACCAGCAGAGATCCCCGTCTAGCGGGGGGGGAGACCCAGTACTTC. Translation: CATSRDPRLAGGETQYF. The chain employs TRBV15 and TRBJ2-5; 12 bases are shared with TRBD2. The CDR3 is 17 amino acids. J lost 5 bases, V lost 0 bases, and 7 bases had no gene match. Germline V gene lookup returns CDR1 LNHNV and CDR2 YYDKDF (reference sequence).

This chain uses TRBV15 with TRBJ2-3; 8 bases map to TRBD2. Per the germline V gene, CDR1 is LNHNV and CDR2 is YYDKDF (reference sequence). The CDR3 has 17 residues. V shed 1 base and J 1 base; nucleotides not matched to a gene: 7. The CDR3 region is CATSRVALAGRTDTQYF. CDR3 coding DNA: TGTGCCACCAGCAGAGTAGCTCTAGCGGGCCGCACAGATACGCAGTATTTT.

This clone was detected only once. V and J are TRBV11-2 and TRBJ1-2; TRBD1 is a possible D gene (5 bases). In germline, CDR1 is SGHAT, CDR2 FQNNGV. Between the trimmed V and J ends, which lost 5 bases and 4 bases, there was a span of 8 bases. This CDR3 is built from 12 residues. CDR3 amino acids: CASSPGGYGYTF. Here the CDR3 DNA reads TGTGCCAGCAGCCCCGGGGGCTATGGCTACACCTTC.

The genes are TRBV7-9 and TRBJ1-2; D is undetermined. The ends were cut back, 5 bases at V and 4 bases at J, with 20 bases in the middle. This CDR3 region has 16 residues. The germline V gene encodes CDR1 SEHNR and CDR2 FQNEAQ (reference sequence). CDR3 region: CASSEDDHGKTYGYTF. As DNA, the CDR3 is TGTGCCAGCAGCGAGGATGACCATGGAAAGACCTATGGCTACACCTTC.

The CDR3 sequence is CASRPGTGTYNEQFF. CDR3 DNA: TGTGCCAGCAGGCCCGGGACAGGGACCTACAATGAGCAGTTCTTC. J is TRBJ2-1 and V is TRBV6-6; TRBD1 agrees at 9 bases. CDR3 length equals 15 residues. Germline loops: CDR1 MNHNY, CDR2 SVGAGI (reference sequence). V dropped 6 bases and J dropped 2; count of bases not matched to a gene: 5.